Below are 18 T cell receptor beta chains sequenced from a single sample in a study of blood T cell repertoires in COVID-19. This table comes from immunoSEQ multiplex PCR, and its TCRdb copy is limited to in-frame clones, with some not included. The sample includes 230,000 or so clones, roughly 79% of them seen just once. The sequencing sample was made of peripheral blood. These receptors all come from an elderly woman with COVID-19, enrolled during active disease.

V usage is TRBV6-6 and J usage is TRBJ1-3; TRBD1 is a possible D gene (5 bases). The V end was cut by 7 bases, the J end by 0 bases, with 19 bases between. This CDR3 is 17 amino acids long. Germline V gene sequence: CDR1 MNHNY, CDR2 SVGAGI (reference sequence). Here the CDR3 DNA reads TGTGCCAGCACTCGACACTCGACAGTCTCCTCTGGAAACACCATATATTTT. It encodes CASTRHSTVSSGNTIYF.

The chain couples TRBV7-9 to TRBJ1-5; the match to TRBD1 covers 7 bases. CDR3 size: 16 residues. Germline V gives CDR1 SEHNR, CDR2 FQNEAQ (reference sequence). With 4 bases clipped from V and 6 bases from J, the junction kept 12 bases outside the gene matches. CDR3 sequence (DNA): TGTGCCAGCAGCTCACCATCTTACAGGGGAGGTCAGCCCCAGCATTTT. Encoded protein: CASSSPSYRGGQPQHF.

This clone was detected once. CDR3 DNA: TGTGCCAGCACGCTACTCGCACAACAGGGGTATCAGCCCCAGCATTTT. Translation gives CASTLLAQQGYQPQHF. The V call is TRBV6-6, the J call TRBJ1-5, with 7 bases identical to TRBD1. The CDR3 covers 16 residues. The trim removed 7 bases at V and 5 bases at J, leaving 14 bases unmatched. Per the germline V gene, CDR1 is MNHNY and CDR2 is SVGAGI (reference sequence).

This sequence joins TRBV27 and TRBJ1-1; D remains ambiguous. Germline V CDR1 and CDR2: MNHEY, SMNVEV (reference sequence). Trimming cost V 6 bases and J 3 bases, with 14 bases left between them. This CDR3 contains 14 residues. This chain's CDR3 is CASSAWRPDTEAFF. In DNA, the CDR3 is TGTGCCAGCAGCGCCTGGAGGCCCGACACTGAAGCTTTCTTT.

The chain is built from TRBV3-1 (or the pseudogene TRBV3-2) and TRBJ2-7, with 7 bases fitting TRBD1. Unmatched junction bases numbered 6, after V lost 0 bases and J lost 1 base. Germline V gene lookup returns CDR1 LGHDT and CDR2 YNNKEL (reference sequence). The CDR3 length is 16 residues. The CDR3 nucleotides read TGTGCCAGCAGCCAAGAACTAGGCAGGGGGTCCTACGAGCAGTACTTC. Its translation is CASSQELGRGSYEQYF.

The chain joins TRBV4-2 to TRBJ2-3, with TRBD2 matching 9 bases. Germline CDR1 reads LGHNA; CDR2 reads YNFKEQ. The ends lost 2 bases at V and 5 bases at J; junction bases unmatched: 5. The CDR3 is 15 amino acids. CDR3 in DNA: TGTGCCAGCAGCCAAATAGCGGGAGTAGGAGATACGCAGTATTTT. As protein: CASSQIAGVGDTQYF.

The chain recombines TRBV25-1 with TRBJ2-1; the D gene is possibly TRBD2 (5 bases). Germline V gene lookup returns CDR1 MGHDK and CDR2 SYGVNS. The CDR3 is made up of 15 amino acids. Trimming removed 1 base from V and 4 bases from J, with 11 bases in between. CDR3 region: CASSESVGRYNEQFF. The CDR3 region has the DNA TGTGCCAGCAGTGAATCGGTTGGGAGATACAATGAGCAGTTCTTC.

This sequence joins TRBV11-3 and TRBJ1-3; D is unresolved. CDR3 length equals 13 residues. From germline, CDR1 is SGHNT and CDR2 YENEEA. Trimming left V 5 bases short and J 8 bases short, with 13 bases between. The CDR3 is CASSPAGGDTIYF. As DNA, the CDR3 is TGTGCCAGCAGCCCCGCCGGCGGGGACACCATATATTTT. Drawing the rest from reference TRBV11-3 and TRBJ1-3, the complete variable domain is EAGVVQSPRYKIIEKKQPVAFWCNPISGHNTLYWYLQNLGQGPELLIRYENEEAVDDSQLPKDRFSAERLKGVDSTLKIQPAELGDSAVYLCASSPAGGDTIYFGEGSWLTVV.

The gene calls are TRBV7-2 and TRBJ1-2; 7 nucleotides agree with TRBD1. J gave up 7 bases and V 5 bases, and 4 bases lay outside the gene matches. Germline V gene sequence: CDR1 SGHTA, CDR2 FQGNSA. The CDR3 has 12 amino acids. The CDR3 here is CASSDRVGGYTF. As DNA, the CDR3 is TGTGCCAGCAGCGACAGGGTGGGTGGCTACACCTTC.

This clone was counted only a few times. One end of the junction varies from germline; a read error may be responsible. For the CDR3, the DNA is TGTGCCAGCAGCTTAGCGTCGAACTCTGAAGCTTTCTTT. Protein product: CASSLASNSEAFF. The chain employs TRBV7-9 and TRBJ1-1; unclear D gene. Germline V gives CDR1 SEHNR, CDR2 FQNEAQ (reference sequence). The CDR3 loop spans 13 amino acids.

This clone came up a few times. The CDR3 reads CASSRDRALNTIYF. The CDR3 DNA sequence: TGTGCCAGCAGCCGGGACAGAGCTTTAAACACCATATATTTT. The chain employs TRBV5-4 and TRBJ1-3; 7 bases fit TRBD1. The V gene end was trimmed by 4 bases and the J gene end by 6 bases; junction bases not matched to a gene: 7. The germline gives CDR1 SGHNT, CDR2 YYREEE (reference sequence). CDR3 length: 14 amino acids. Drawing the rest from reference TRBV5-4 and TRBJ1-3, the complete variable domain is ETGVTQSPTHLIKTRGQQVTLRCSSQSGHNTVSWYQQALGQGPQFIFQYYREEENGRGNFPPRFSGLQFPNYSSELNVNALELDDSALYLCASSRDRALNTIYFGEGSWLTVV.

The V call is TRBV29-1, the J call TRBJ1-2, with TRBD1 matching 9 bases. Germline V gene data show CDR1 as SQVTM and CDR2 as ANQGSEA. This CDR3 spans 12 amino acids. J gave up 5 bases and V 5 bases, and 3 bases lay outside the gene matches. The CDR3 loop reads CSVLDRGYGYTF. Written as DNA, the CDR3 is TGCAGCGTTCTTGACAGGGGGTATGGCTACACCTTC.

The V call is TRBV12-3 or TRBV12-4, the J call TRBJ1-1; D is possibly TRBD1 (6 bases). The CDR3 totals 13 residues. Trimming cost V 4 bases and J 7 bases, with 13 bases left between them. The CDR3, as DNA: TGTGCCAGCAGTTGGCGGGGGGGCCTTGAAGCTTTCTTT. It is translated as CASSWRGGLEAFF.

This chain uses TRBV28 with TRBJ1-3; D possibly corresponds to TRBD1 (6 bases). The CDR3 is 14 amino acids. The V gene lost 3 bases and the J gene lost 2 bases, with 8 bases spanning the gap. The germline V gene encodes CDR1 MDHEN and CDR2 SYDVKM. The CDR3 sequence: CASSFSGAGNTIYF. CDR3 sequence (DNA): TGTGCCAGCAGTTTCTCAGGGGCTGGAAACACCATATATTTT.

The chain recombines TRBV18 with TRBJ2-2; D is unclear. V was pared by 1 base and J by 4 bases, with 10 bases between. Germline V gene sequence: CDR1 KGHSH, CDR2 LQKENI. The CDR3 length is 15 residues. CDR3 coding DNA: TGTGCCAGCTCACCACTCCTGGAGACCACCGGGGAGCTGTTTTTT. Translating it yields CASSPLLETTGELFF.

This chain uses TRBV28 with TRBJ1-4, with a tentative D call TRBD1 (6 bases). This CDR3 region has 17 residues. V dropped 6 bases and J dropped 0 bases, with 17 bases sitting between them. The germline V gene encodes CDR1 MDHEN and CDR2 SYDVKM. The CDR3 spells CASRRDNFTATNEKLFF. As DNA, the CDR3 is TGTGCCAGCAGGAGGGACAACTTCACCGCAACTAATGAAAAACTGTTTTTT.

The gene calls are TRBV5-1 and TRBJ1-6; 7 nucleotides line up with TRBD1. This CDR3 region has 16 residues. The germline gives CDR1 SGHRS, CDR2 YFSETQ. V lost 3 bases and J lost 8; bases outside the gene matches: 11. In nucleotides, the CDR3 is TGCGCCAGCAGCTCCGGAAGGGGGCGAGTGGATTCACCCCTCCACTTT. Translating it yields CASSSGRGRVDSPLHF.

The chain links TRBV18 to TRBJ2-1; 12 nucleotides line up with TRBD1. The ends lost 5 bases at V and 15 bases at J; junction bases unmatched: 5. From germline, CDR1 is KGHSH and CDR2 LQKENI. The CDR3 spans 12 residues. This CDR3 is CASSSGTGGLFF. The DNA for the CDR3 is TGTGCCAGCTCATCGGGGACAGGGGGCTTGTTCTTC.